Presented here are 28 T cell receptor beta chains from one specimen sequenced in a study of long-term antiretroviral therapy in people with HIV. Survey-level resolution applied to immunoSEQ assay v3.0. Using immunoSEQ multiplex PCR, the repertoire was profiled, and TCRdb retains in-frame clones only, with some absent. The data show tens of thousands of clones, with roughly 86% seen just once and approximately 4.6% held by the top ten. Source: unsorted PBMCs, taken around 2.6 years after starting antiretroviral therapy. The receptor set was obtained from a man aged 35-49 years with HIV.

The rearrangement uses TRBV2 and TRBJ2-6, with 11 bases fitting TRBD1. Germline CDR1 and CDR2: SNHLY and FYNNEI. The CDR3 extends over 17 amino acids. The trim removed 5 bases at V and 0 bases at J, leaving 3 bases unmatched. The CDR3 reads CASSSGTGGSGANVLTF. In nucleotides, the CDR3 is TGTGCCAGCAGTTCCGGGACAGGGGGCTCTGGGGCCAACGTCCTGACTTTC.

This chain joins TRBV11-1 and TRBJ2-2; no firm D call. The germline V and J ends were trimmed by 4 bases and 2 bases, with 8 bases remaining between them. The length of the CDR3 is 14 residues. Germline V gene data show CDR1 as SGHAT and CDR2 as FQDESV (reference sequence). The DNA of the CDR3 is TGTGCCAGCAGCTCCGTCCCCAACACCGGGGAGCTGTTTTTT. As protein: CASSSVPNTGELFF.

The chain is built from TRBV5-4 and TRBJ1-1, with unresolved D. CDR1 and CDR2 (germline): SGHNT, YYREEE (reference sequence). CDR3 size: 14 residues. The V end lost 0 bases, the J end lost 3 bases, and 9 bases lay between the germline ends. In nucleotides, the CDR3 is TGTGCCAGCAGCTTGGCCGGGGAGGACACTGAAGCTTTCTTT. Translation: CASSLAGEDTEAFF.

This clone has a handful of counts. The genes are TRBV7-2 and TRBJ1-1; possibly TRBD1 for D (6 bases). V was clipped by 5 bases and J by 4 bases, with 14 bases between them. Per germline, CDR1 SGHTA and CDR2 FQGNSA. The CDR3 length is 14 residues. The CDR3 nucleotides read TGTGCCAGCAGCACAGGGATTAGTGGCACTGAAGCTTTCTTT. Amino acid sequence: CASSTGISGTEAFF.

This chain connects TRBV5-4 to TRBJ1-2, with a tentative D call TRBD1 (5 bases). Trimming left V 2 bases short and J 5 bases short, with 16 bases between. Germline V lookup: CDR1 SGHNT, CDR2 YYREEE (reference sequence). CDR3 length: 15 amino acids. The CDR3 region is CASSFGLGARYGYTF. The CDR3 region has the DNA TGTGCCAGCAGCTTTGGCCTAGGGGCGAGGTATGGCTACACCTTC.

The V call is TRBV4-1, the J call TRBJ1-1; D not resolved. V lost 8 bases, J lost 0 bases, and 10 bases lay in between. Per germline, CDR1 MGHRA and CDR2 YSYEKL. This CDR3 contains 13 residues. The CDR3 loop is CASGRGVNTEAFF. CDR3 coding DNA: TGCGCCAGCGGTCGCGGTGTGAACACTGAAGCTTTCTTT.

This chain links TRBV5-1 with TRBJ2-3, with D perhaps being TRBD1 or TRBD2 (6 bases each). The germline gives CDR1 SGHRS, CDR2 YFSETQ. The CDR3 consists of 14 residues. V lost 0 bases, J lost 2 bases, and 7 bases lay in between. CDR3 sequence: CASSLGGATDTQYF. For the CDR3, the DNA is TGCGCCAGCAGCTTGGGGGGGGCCACAGATACGCAGTATTTT.

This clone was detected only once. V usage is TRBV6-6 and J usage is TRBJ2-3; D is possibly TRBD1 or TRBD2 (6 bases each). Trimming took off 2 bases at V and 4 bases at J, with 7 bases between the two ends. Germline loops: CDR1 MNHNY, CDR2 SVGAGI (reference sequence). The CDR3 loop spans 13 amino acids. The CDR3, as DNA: TGTGCCAGCAGTTACGGGGGGCCAGATACGCAGTATTTT. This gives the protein CASSYGGPDTQYF.

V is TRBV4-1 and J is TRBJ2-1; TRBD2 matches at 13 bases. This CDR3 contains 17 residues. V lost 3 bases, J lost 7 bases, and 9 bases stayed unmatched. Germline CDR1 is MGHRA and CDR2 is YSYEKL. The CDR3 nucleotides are TGCGCCAGCAGCCATACCCCTCGGACTAGCGGGAGTAATGAGCAGTTCTTC. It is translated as CASSHTPRTSGSNEQFF.

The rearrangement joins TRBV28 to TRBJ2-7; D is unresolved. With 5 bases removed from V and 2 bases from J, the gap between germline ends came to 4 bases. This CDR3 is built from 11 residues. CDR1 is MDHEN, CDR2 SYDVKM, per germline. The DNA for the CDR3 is TGTGCCAGCAGTCACGCCTACGAGCAGTACTTC. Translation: CASSHAYEQYF.

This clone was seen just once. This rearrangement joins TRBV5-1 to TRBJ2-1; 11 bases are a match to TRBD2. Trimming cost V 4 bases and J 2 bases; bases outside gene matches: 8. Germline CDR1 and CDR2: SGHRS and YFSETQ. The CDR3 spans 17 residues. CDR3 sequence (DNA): TGCGCCAGCAGCGGGGGGACTAGCGGCCTTACCTACAATGAGCAGTTCTTC. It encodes CASSGGTSGLTYNEQFF. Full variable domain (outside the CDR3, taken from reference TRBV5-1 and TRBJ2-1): KAGVTQTPRYLIKTRGQQVTLSCSPISGHRSVSWYQQTPGQGLQFLFEYFSETQRNKGNFPGRFSGRQFSNSRSEMNVSTLELGDSALYLCASSGGTSGLTYNEQFFGPGTRLTVL.

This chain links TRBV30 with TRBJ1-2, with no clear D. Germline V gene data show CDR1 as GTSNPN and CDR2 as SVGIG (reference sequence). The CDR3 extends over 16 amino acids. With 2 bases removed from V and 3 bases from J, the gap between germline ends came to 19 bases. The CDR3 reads CAWSRGAAGSDYGYTF. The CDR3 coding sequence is TGTGCCTGGAGTCGGGGAGCAGCCGGTAGTGACTATGGCTACACCTTC. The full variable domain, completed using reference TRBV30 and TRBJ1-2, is SQTIHQWPATLVQPVGSPLSLECTVEGTSNPNLYWYRQAAGRGLQLLFYSVGIGQISSEVPQNLSASRPQDRQFILSSKKLLLSDSGFYLCAWSRGAAGSDYGYTFGSGTRLTVV.

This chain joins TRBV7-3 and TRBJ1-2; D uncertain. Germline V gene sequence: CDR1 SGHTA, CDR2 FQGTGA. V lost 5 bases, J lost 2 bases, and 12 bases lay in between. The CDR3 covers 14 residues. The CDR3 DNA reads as TGTGCCAGCAGCCCCAAAGGACGGAACTATGGCTACACCTTC. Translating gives CASSPKGRNYGYTF.

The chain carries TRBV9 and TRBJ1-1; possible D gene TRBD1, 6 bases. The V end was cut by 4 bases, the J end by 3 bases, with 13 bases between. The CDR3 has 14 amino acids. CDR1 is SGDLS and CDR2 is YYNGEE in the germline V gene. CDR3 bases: TGTGCCAGCAGCATAGGGGGGGGAGACACTGAAGCTTTCTTT. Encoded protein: CASSIGGGDTEAFF.

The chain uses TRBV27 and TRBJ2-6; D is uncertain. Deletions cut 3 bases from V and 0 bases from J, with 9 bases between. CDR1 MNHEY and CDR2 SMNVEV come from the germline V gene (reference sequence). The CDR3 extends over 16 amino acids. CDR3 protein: CASSFAWNSGANVLTF. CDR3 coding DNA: TGTGCCAGCAGTTTTGCCTGGAACTCTGGGGCCAACGTCCTGACTTTC.

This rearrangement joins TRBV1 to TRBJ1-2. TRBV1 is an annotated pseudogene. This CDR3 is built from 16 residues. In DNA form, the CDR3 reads TGCACCAGCAGCCAAGCCCCGAAACTATACTACTATGGCTACACCTTC. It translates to CTSSQAPKLYYYGYTF.

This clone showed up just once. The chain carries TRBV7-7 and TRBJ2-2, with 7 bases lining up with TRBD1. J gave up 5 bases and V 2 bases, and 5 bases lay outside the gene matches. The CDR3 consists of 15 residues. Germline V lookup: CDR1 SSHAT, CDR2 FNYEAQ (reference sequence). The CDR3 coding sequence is TGTGCCAGCAGCTTAAGAGGGGGCAGGACCGGGGAGCTGTTTTTT. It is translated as CASSLRGGRTGELFF.

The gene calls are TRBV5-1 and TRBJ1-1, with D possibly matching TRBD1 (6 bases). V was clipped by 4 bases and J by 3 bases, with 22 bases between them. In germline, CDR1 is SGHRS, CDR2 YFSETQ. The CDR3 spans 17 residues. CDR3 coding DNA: TGCGCCAGCAGCCCTCCGAAGACAGGTCCCGGAGACACTGAAGCTTTCTTT. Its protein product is CASSPPKTGPGDTEAFF.

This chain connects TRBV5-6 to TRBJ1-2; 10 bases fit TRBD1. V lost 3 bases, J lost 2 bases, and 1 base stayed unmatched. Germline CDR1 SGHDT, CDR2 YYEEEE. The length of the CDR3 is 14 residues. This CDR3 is CASSSGQGNYGYTF. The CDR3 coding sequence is TGTGCCAGCAGCTCGGGACAGGGGAACTATGGCTACACCTTC. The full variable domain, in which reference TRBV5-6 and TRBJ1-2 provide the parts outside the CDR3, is DAGVTQSPTHLIKTRGQQVTLRCSPKSGHDTVSWYQQALGQGPQFIFQYYEEEERQRGNFPDRFSGHQFPNYSSELNVNALLLGDSALYLCASSSGQGNYGYTFGSGTRLTVV.

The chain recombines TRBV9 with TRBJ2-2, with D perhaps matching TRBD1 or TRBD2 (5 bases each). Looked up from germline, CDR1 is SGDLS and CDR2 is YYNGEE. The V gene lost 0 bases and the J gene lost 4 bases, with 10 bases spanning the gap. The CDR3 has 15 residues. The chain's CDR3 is CASSVAQAGTGELFF. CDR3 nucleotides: TGTGCCAGCAGCGTAGCACAGGCGGGCACCGGGGAGCTGTTTTTT.

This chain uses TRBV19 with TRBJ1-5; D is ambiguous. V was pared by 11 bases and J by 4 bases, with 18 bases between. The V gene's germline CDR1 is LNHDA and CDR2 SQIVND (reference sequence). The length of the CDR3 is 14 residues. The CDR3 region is CAAAEGYGNQPQHF. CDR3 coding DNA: TGTGCCGCAGCCGAAGGGTATGGTAATCAGCCCCAGCATTTT.

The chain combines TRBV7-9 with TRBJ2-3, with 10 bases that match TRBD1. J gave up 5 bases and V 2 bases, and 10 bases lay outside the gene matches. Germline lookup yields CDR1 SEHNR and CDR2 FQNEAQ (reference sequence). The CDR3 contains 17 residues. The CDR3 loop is CASSLIARQGAQDTQYF. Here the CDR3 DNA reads TGTGCCAGCAGCTTAATAGCGAGACAGGGGGCGCAAGATACGCAGTATTTT.

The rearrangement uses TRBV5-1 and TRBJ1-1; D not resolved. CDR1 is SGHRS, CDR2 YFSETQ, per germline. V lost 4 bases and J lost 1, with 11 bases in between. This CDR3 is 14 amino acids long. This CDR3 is CASSIPQPNTEAFF. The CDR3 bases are TGCGCCAGCAGCATCCCCCAACCGAACACTGAAGCTTTCTTT.

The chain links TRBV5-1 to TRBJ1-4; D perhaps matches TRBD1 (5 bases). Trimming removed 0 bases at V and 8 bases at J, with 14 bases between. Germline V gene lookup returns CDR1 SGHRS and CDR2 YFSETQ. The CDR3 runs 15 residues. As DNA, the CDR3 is TGCGCCAGCAGCTTGGTGCGGGGGGAAGGAGAAAAACTGTTTTTT. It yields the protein CASSLVRGEGEKLFF.

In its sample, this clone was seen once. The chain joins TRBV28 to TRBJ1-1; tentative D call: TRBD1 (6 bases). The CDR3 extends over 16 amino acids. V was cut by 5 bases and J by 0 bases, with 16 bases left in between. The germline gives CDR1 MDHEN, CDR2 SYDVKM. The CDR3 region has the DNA TGTGCCAGCAGTCCCCACGCAGGGGCAATGAACACTGAAGCTTTCTTT. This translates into CASSPHAGAMNTEAFF.

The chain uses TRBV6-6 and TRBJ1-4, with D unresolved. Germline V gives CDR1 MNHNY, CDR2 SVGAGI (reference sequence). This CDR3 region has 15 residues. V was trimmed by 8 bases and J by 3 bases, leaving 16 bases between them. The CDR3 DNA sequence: TGTGCCAGCTCCCCCGGAGGATCGTCTAATGAAAAACTGTTTTTT. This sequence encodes CASSPGGSSNEKLFF.

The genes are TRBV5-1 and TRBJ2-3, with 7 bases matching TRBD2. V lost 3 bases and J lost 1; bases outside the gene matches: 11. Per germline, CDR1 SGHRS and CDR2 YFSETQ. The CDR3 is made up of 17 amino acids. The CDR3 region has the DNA TGCGCCAGCAGCTACCCCCGAGAGCGGGGAGGCACAGATACGCAGTATTTT. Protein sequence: CASSYPRERGGTDTQYF.

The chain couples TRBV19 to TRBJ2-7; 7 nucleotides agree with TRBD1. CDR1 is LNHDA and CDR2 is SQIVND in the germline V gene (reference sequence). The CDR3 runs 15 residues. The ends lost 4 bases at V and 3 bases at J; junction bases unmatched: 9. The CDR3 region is CASSTVGQTYYEQYF. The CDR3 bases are TGTGCCAGTAGTACCGTGGGACAGACCTACTACGAGCAGTACTTC.